The TCR delta chain described here comes from a study of delta chain sequences of gamma delta T cells (dated by TCRdb to 2016 to 2017). About this clone itself: Its specific antigen is unknown. It has no much larger one-base neighbor in the sample; base qualities were not kept.

Counted from cysteine to phenylalanine, this CDR3 has 17 amino acids. The kept DNA is CDR3 alone, 51 bases in frame from the first base. V loses 3 bases at its end and J loses 0 bases; junction bases beyond the gene matches: 9. The germline V gene yields GEAIGNYY for CDR1 and EKD for CDR2. Preparation of the library involved 5' RACE. The sequencing machine was an Illumina MiSeq. Clonotypes were called again by TCRdb from the public reads via CATT, and duplicate nucleotide sequences were then merged into one entry. This sample comprises approximately 2,500 delta-chain clones, around 6.3% of them detected only once. Almost 50% of the sample is held by the ten biggest clonotypes.

Material: either unsorted cells or a sorted T cell fraction (not recorded which). The sequence came from a human donor in good health. The sequence joins TRDV2 to TRDJ1, with 10 central nucleotides matching TRDD3. The DNA sequence is TGTGCCTGTGACGTACTGGGGGATCGACCGAACACCGATAAACTCATCTTT. Its protein product is CACDVLGDRPNTDKLIF.